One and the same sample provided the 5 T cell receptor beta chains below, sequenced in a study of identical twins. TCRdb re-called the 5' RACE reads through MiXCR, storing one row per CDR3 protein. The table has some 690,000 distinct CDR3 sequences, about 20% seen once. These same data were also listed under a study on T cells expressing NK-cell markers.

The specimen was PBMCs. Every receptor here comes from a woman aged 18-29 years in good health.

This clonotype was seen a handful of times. CDR3: CASRARLDNEQFF. Written as DNA, the CDR3 is TGTGCCAGCAGGGCGAGACTCGACAATGAGCAGTTCTTC. The chain has TRBV12-3 or TRBV12-4 and TRBJ2-1, with D unresolved. V was pared by 6 bases and J by 5 bases, with 11 bases between. The CDR3 has 13 residues.

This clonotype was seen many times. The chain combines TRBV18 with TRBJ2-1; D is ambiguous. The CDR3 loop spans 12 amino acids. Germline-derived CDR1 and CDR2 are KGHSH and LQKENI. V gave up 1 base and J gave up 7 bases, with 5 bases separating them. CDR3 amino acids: CASSPQGNEQFF. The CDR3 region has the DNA TGTGCCAGCTCACCACAGGGAAATGAGCAGTTCTTC.

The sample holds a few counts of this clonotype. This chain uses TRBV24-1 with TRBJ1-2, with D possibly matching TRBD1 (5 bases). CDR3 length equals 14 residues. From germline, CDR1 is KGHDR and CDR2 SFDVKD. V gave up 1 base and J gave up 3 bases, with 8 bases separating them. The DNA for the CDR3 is TGTGCCACCAGTGATTTCAAGACAGACTATGGCTACACCTTC. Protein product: CATSDFKTDYGYTF.

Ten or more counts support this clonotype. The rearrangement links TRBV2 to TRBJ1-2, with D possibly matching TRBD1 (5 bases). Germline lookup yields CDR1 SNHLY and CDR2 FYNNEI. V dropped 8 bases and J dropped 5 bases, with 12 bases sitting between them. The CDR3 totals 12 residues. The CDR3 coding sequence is TGTGCCAGCGGGGCAGGACGGTATGGCTACACCTTC. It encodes CASGAGRYGYTF.

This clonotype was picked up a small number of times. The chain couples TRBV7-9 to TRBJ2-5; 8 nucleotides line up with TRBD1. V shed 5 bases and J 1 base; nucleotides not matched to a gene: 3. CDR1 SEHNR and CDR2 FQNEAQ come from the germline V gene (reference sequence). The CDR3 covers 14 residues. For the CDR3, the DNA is TGTGCCAGCAGCCAGGACAGGGCCCAAGAGACCCAGTACTTC. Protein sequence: CASSQDRAQETQYF.